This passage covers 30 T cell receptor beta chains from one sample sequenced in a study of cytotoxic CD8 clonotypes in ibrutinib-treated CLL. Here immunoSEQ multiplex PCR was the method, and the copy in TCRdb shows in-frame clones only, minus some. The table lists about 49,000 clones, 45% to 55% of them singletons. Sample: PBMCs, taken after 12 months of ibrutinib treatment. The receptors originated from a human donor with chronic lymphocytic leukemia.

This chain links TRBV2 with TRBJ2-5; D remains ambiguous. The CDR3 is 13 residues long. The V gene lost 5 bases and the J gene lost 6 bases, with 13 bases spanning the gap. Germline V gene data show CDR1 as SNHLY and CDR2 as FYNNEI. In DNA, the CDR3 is TGTGCCAGCAGTAACAGACCAGATCAGACCCAGTACTTC. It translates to CASSNRPDQTQYF.

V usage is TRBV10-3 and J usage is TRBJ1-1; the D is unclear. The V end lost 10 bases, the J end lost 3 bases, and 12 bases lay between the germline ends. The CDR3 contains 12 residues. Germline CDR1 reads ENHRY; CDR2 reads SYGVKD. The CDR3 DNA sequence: TGTGCCACTGCGCTCCAGGACACTGAAGCTTTCTTT. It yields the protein CATALQDTEAFF.

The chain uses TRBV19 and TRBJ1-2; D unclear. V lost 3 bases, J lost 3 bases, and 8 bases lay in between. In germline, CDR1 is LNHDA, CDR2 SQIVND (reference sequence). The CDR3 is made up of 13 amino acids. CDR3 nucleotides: TGTGCCAGTAGTATTGAGGGTGACTATGGCTACACCTTC. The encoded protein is CASSIEGDYGYTF.

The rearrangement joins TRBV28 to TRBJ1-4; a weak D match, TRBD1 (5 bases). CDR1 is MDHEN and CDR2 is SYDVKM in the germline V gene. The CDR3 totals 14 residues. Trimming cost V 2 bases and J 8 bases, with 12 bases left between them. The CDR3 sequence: CASSLGQGNEKLFF. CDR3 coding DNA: TGTGCCAGCAGTTTAGGGCAGGGTAACGAAAAACTGTTTTTT.

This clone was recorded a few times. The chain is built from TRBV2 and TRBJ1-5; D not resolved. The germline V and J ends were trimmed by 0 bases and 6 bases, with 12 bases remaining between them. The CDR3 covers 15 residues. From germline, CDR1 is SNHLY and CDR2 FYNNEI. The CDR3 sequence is CASSEAEGRTQPQHF. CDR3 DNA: TGTGCCAGCAGTGAAGCGGAGGGCAGAACTCAGCCCCAGCATTTT. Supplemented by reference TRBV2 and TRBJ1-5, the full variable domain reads EPEVTQTPSHQVTQMGQEVILRCVPISNHLYFYWYRQILGQKVEFLVSFYNNEISEKSEIFDDQFSVERPDGSNFTLKIRSTKLEDSAMYFCASSEAEGRTQPQHFGDGTRLSIL.

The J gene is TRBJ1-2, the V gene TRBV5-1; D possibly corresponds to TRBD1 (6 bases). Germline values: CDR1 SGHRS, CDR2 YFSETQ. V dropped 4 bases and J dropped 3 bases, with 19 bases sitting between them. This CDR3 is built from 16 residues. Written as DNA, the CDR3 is TGCGCCAGCAGCCCCGGCGGAGGCAGGGGCTACTATGGCTACACCTTC. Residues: CASSPGGGRGYYGYTF.

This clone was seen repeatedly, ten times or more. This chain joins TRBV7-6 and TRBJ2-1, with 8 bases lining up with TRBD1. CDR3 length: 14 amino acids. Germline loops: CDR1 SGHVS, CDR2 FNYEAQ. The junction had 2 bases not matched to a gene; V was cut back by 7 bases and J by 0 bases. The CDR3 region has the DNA TGTGCCAGCACCGACAGGGGCTCCTACAATGAGCAGTTCTTC. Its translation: CASTDRGSYNEQFF.

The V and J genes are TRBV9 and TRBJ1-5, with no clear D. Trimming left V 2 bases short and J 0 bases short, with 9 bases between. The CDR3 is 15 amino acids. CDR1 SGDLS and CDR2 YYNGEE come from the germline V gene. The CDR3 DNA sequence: TGTGCCAGCAGCGTCGGTGTAAATAGCAATCAGCCCCAGCATTTT. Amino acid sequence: CASSVGVNSNQPQHF.

Here the CDR3 DNA reads TGTGCCACCTCAGACAGGGGTTCGTCACCCCTCCACTTT. Encoded protein: CATSDRGSSPLHF. V is TRBV28 and J is TRBJ1-6, with 8 bases that match TRBD1. J lost 10 bases, V lost 10 bases, and 9 bases had no gene match. The germline V gene encodes CDR1 MDHEN and CDR2 SYDVKM. The CDR3 sequence is 13 residues long.

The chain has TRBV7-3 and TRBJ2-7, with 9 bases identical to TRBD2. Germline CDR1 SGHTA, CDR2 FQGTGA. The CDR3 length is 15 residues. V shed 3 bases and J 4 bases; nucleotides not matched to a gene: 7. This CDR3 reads CASSLAISGRYEQYF. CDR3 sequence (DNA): TGTGCCAGCAGCTTGGCTATTAGCGGGAGATACGAGCAGTACTTC.

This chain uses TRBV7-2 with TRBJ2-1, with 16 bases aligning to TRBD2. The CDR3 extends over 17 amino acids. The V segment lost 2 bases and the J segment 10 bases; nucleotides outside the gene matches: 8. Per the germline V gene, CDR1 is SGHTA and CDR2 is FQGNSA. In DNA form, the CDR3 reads TGTGCCAGCAGCTTACCGGGACTAGCGGGAGGGCGAAGGGAGCAGTTCTTC. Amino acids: CASSLPGLAGGRREQFF.

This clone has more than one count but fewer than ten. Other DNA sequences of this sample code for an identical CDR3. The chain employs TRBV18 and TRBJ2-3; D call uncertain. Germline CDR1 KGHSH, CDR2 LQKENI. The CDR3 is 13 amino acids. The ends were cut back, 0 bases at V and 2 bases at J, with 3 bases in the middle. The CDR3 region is CASSPPSTDTQYF. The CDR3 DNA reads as TGTGCCAGCTCACCACCATCCACAGATACGCAGTATTTT.

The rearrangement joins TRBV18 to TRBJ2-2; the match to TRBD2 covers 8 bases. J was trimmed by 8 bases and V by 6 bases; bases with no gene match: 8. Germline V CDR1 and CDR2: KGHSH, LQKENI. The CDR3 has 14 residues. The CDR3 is CASSALAGEGELFF. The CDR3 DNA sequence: TGTGCCAGCTCCGCTCTAGCGGGCGAGGGGGAGCTGTTTTTT. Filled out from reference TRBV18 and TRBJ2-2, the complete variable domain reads NAGVMQNPRHLVRRRGQEARLRCSPMKGHSHVYWYRQLPEEGLKFMVYLQKENIIDESGMPKERFSAEFPKEGPSILRIQQVVRGDSAAYFCASSALAGEGELFFGEGSRLTVL.

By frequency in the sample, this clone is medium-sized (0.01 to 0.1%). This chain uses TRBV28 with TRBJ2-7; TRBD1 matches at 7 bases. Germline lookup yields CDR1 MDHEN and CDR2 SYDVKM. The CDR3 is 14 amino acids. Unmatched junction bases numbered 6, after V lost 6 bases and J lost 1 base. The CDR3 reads CASSWPGQSYEQYF. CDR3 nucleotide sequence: TGTGCCAGCAGCTGGCCGGGACAGTCCTACGAGCAGTACTTC.

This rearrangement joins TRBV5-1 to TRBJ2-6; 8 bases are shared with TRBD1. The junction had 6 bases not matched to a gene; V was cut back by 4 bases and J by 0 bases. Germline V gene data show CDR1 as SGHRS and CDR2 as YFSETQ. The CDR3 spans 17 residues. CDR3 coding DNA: TGCGCCAGCAGCCCGATCACAGGGGGCTCTGGGGCCAACGTCCTGACTTTC. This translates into CASSPITGGSGANVLTF. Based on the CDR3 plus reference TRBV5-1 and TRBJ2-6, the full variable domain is KAGVTQTPRYLIKTRGQQVTLSCSPISGHRSVSWYQQTPGQGLQFLFEYFSETQRNKGNFPGRFSGRQFSNSRSEMNVSTLELGDSALYLCASSPITGGSGANVLTFGAGSRLTVL.

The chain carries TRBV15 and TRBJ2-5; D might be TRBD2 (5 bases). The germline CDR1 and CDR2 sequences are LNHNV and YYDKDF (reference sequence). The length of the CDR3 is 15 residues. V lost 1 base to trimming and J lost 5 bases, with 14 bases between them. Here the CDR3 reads CATSRVVAGRETQYF. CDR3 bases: TGTGCCACCAGCAGAGTTGTCGCGGGTAGGGAGACCCAGTACTTC.

In DNA form, the CDR3 reads TGTGCCAGCAGCCCCACAGGGGGCAACGAAAAACTGTTTTTT. Translating gives CASSPTGGNEKLFF. The chain couples TRBV7-2 to TRBJ1-4, with TRBD1 matching over 9 bases. The V gene's germline CDR1 is SGHTA and CDR2 FQGNSA. CDR3 length: 14 amino acids. Trimming at V came to 5 bases and at J to 8 bases, leaving 6 bases not matched to a gene.

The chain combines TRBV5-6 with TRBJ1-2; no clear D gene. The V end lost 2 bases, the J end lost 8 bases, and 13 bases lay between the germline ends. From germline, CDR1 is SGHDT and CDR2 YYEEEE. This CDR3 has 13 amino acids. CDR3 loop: CASSLWTLGGYTF. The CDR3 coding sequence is TGTGCCAGCAGCTTATGGACCCTCGGGGGCTACACCTTC.

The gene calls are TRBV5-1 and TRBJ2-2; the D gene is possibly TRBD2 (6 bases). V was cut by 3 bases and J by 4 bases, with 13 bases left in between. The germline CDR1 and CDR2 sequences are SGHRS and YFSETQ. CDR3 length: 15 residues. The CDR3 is CASSSGLPGTGELFF. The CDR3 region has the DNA TGCGCCAGCAGCTCGGGACTCCCGGGCACCGGGGAGCTGTTTTTT.

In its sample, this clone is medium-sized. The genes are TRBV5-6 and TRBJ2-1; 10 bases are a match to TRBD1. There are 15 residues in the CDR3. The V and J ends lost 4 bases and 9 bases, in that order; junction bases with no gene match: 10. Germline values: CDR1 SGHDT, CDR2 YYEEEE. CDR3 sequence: CASSLGGTGDAEQFF. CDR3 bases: TGTGCCAGCAGCCTGGGGGGGACAGGGGATGCTGAGCAGTTCTTC.

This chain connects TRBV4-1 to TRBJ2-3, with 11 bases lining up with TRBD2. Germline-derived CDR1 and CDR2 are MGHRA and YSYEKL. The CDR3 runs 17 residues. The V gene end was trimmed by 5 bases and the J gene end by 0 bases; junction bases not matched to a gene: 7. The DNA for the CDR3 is TGCGCCAGCAGCTTCCGACTAGCGGGGACTAGCACAGATACGCAGTATTTT. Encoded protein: CASSFRLAGTSTDTQYF.

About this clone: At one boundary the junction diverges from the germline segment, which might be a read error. The CDR3 nucleotides read TGTGCCAGCAGCTTAGGGGAGGACTGGGAAAACATTCAGTACTTC. This gives the protein CASSLGEDWENIQYF. The rearrangement uses TRBV5-3 and TRBJ2-4; TRBD2 might be the D (6 bases). TRBV5-3 is designated an ORF whose function remains uncertain. The CDR3 is 15 amino acids.

This CDR3 reads CARIRGFCTDTQYF. For the CDR3, the DNA is TGCGCCAGGATAAGAGGGTTCTGCACAGATACGCAGTATTTT. The V gene is TRBV5-1, the J gene TRBJ2-3; maybe TRBD2 (5 bases). There are 14 residues in the CDR3. CDR1 and CDR2 from the germline V gene are SGHRS and YFSETQ. V was trimmed by 8 bases and J by 1 base, leaving 14 bases between them.

CDR3 coding DNA: TGTGCCAGCAGGAGCCGCGGGGAAAAACTGTTTTTT. This sequence encodes CASRSRGEKLFF. V is TRBV2 and J is TRBJ1-4; D remains ambiguous. Germline V gives CDR1 SNHLY, CDR2 FYNNEI. The CDR3 has 12 residues. The ends were cut back, 6 bases at V and 8 bases at J, with 10 bases in the middle. The entire variable domain, with the rest obtained from reference TRBV2 and TRBJ1-4, is as follows: EPEVTQTPSHQVTQMGQEVILRCVPISNHLYFYWYRQILGQKVEFLVSFYNNEISEKSEIFDDQFSVERPDGSNFTLKIRSTKLEDSAMYFCASRSRGEKLFFGSGTQLSVL.

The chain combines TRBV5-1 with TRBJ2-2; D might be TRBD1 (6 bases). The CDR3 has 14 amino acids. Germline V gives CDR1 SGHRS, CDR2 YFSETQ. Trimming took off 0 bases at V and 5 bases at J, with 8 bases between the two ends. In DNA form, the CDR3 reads TGCGCCAGCAGCTTGGTTACAGGGACCGGGGAGCTGTTTTTT. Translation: CASSLVTGTGELFF.

The CDR3 DNA sequence: TGTGCCAGTAGTCCCGGCCCCAGGGCTGAAGCTTTCTTT. Translation: CASSPGPRAEAFF. This chain uses TRBV19 with TRBJ1-1; weak D call: TRBD1 (5 bases). The CDR3 extends over 13 amino acids. The germline V gene encodes CDR1 LNHDA and CDR2 SQIVND (reference sequence). Trimming left V 5 bases short and J 6 bases short, with 13 bases between.

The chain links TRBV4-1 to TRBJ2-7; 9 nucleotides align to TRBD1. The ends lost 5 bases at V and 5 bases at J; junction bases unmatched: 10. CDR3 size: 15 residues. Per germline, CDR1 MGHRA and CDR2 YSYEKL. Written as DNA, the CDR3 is TGCGCCAGCAGCTCAATGGGACAGGGATTCCACGAGCAGTACTTC. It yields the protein CASSSMGQGFHEQYF.

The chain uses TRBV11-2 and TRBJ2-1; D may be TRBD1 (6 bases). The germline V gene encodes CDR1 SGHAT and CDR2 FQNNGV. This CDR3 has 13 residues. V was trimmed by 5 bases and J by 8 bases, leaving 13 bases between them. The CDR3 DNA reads TGTGCCAGCAGCCTCTGGGGGCACGATGAGCAGTTCTTC. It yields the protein CASSLWGHDEQFF.

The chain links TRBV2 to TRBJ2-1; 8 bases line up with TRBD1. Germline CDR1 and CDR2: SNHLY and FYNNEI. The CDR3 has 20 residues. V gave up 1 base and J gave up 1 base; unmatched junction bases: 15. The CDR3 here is CASSEVGRGRTSRSYNEQFF. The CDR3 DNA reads TGTGCCAGCAGTGAAGTGGGCAGGGGGCGGACTTCGAGGTCCTACAATGAGCAGTTCTTC.

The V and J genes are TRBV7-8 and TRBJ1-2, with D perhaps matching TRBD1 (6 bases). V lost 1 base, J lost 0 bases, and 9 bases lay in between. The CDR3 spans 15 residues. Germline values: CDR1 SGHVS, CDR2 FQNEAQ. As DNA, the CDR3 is TGTGCCAGCAGCTTAGATCCAGGGGCTAACTATGGCTACACCTTC. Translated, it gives CASSLDPGANYGYTF.